Listed here is a single T cell receptor (beta chain). With 4 bases clipped from V and 11 bases from J, the junction kept 11 bases outside the gene matches. CDR3 length: 14 amino acids. Germline CDR1 and CDR2: MDHEN and SYDVKM. Donors of Cohort 3 who recovered were those that had two negative PCRs, clearance, or symptom resolution. This sample was taken from a study of blood T cell repertoires in COVID-19. Authors' processing steps: Amplification with reference gene primers provided the estimates of nucleated cell counts. The method was immunoSEQ multiplex PCR; TCRdb's version includes in-frame clones alone and lacks a portion of them. D and trimming were read from the DNA, whereas the V and J calls and clone size are those reported in that table. Counted here are approximately 170,000 clones, roughly 84% occurring once; the ten biggest clones make up about 8%.

The clonotype comes from a woman aged 45-59 years who had recovered from COVID-19. Sequenced material: PBMCs or T cells enriched from blood (not recorded which). V usage is TRBV28 and J usage is TRBJ1-5, with 7 nucleotides matching TRBD1. DNA of the CDR3: TGTGCCAGCAGTTATTTAGGGGTCCAGGGGGCCCAGCATTTT. This sequence encodes CASSYLGVQGAQHF.